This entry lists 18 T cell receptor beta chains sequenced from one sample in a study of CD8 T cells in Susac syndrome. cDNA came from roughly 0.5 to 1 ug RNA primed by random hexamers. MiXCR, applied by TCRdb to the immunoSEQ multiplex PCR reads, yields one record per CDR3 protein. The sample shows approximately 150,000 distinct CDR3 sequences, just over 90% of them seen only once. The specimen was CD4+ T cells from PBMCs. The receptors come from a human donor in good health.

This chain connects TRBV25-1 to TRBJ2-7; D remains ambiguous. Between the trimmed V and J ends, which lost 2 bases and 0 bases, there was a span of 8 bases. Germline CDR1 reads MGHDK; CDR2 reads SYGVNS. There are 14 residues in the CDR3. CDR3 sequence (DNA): TGTGCCAGCAGTGAACCGGTACACTCCTACGAGCAGTACTTC. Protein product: CASSEPVHSYEQYF.

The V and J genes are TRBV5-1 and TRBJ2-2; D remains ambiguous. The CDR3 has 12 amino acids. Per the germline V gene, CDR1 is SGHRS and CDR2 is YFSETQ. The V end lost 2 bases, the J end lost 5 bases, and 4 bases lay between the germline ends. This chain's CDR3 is CASSFLTGELFF. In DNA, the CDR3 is TGCGCCAGCAGCTTCCTAACCGGGGAGCTGTTTTTT.

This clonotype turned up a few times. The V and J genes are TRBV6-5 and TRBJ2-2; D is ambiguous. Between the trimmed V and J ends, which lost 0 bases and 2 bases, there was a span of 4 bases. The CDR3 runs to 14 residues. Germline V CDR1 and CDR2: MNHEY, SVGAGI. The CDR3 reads CASSYSGNTGELFF. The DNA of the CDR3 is TGTGCCAGCAGTTACTCCGGAAACACCGGGGAGCTGTTTTTT.

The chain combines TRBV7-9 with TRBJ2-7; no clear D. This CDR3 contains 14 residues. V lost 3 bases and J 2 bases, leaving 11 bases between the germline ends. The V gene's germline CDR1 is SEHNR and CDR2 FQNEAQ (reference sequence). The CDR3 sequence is CASSLHAATYEQYF. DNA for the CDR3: TGTGCCAGCAGCTTGCACGCGGCCACCTACGAGCAGTACTTC.

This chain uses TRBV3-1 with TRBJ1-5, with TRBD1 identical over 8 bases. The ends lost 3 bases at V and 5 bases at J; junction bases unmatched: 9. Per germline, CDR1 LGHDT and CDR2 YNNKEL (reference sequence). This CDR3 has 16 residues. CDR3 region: CASSQGPQGAHQPQHF. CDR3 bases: TGTGCCAGCAGCCAGGGACCCCAGGGGGCACATCAGCCCCAGCATTTT.

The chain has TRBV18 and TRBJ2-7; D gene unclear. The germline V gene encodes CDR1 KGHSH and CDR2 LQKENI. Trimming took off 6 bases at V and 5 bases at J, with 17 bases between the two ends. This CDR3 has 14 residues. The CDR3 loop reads CASSPGLASDEQYF. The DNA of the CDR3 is TGTGCCAGCTCCCCCGGTCTGGCGTCAGACGAGCAGTACTTC.

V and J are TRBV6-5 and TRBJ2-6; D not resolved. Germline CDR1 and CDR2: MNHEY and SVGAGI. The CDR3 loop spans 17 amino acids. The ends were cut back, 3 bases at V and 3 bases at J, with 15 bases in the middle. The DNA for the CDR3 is TGTGCCAGCAGTTATTCGGACGTTCTTTTTGGGGCCAACGTCCTGACTTTC. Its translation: CASSYSDVLFGANVLTF.

CDR3 protein: CASSPRPGQGRGKNIQYF. CDR3 DNA: TGTGCCAGCAGTCCCAGACCGGGACAGGGCCGAGGGAAAAACATTCAGTACTTC. The chain joins TRBV6-1 to TRBJ2-4, with 9 nucleotides matching TRBD1. V lost 5 bases and J lost 4; bases outside the gene matches: 15. Germline-derived CDR1 and CDR2 are MNHNS and SASEGT. CDR3 size: 18 residues.

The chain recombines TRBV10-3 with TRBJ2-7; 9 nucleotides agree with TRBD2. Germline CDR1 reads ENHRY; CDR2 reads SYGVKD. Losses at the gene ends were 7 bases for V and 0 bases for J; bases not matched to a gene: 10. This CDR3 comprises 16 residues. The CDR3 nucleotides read TGTGCCATCACCCCCGAGGAGCGGGGGGTCTCCTACGAGCAGTACTTC. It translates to CAITPEERGVSYEQYF.

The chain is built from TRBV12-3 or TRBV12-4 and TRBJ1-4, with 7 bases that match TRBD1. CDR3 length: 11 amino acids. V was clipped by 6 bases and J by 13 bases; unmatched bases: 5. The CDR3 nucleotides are TGTGCCAGCAGGTCAGGGGGGGGACTGTTTTTT. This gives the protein CASRSGGGLFF.

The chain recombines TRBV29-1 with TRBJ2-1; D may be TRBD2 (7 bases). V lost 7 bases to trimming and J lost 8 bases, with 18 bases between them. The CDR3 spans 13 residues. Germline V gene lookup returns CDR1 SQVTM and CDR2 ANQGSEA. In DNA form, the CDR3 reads TGCAGCGCGGGGGGCGAGGGGCGGTATGAGCAGTTCTTC. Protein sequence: CSAGGEGRYEQFF.

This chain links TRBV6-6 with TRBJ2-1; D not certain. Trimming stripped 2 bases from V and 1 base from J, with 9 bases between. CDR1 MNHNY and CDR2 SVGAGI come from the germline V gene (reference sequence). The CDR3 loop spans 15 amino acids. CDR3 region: CASSYDEESYNEQFF. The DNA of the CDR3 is TGTGCCAGCAGTTACGACGAGGAATCCTACAATGAGCAGTTCTTC.

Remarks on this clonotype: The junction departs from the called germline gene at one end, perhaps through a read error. The CDR3 sequence is CASSVLGTAVDF. CDR3 DNA: TGTGCCAGCAGCGTACTCGGGACGGCTGTGGACTTC. The V gene is TRBV11-2, the J gene TRBJ2-7; perhaps D is TRBD1 or TRBD2 (5 bases each). CDR3 length: 12 residues. Germline V gene sequence: CDR1 SGHAT, CDR2 FQNNGV.

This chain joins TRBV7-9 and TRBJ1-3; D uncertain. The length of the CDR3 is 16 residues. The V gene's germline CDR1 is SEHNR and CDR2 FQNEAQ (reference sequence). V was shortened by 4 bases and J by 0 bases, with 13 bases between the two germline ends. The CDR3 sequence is CASSSPGRSSGNTIYF. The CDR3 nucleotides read TGTGCCAGCAGCTCCCCCGGACGGAGCTCTGGAAACACCATATATTTT.

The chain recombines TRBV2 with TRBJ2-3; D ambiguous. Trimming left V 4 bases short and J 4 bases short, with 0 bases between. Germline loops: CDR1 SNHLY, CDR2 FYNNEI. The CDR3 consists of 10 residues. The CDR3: CASSADTQYF. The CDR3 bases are TGTGCCAGCAGTGCAGATACGCAGTATTTT.

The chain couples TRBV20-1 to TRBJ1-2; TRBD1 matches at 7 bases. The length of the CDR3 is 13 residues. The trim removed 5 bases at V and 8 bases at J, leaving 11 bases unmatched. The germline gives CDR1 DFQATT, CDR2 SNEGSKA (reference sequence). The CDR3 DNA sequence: TGCAGTGCTGTGCCCGCGGGGACAGAGGGCTACACCTTC. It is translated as CSAVPAGTEGYTF.

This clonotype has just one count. The CDR3 loop reads CASSLSGTVNGYTF. DNA of the CDR3: TGTGCCAGCAGTTTATCCGGGACGGTGAATGGCTACACCTTC. The gene calls are TRBV27 and TRBJ1-2; weak D call: TRBD1 (5 bases). The germline V gene has CDR1 MNHEY and CDR2 SMNVEV (reference sequence). The CDR3 consists of 14 residues. Between the trimmed V and J ends, which lost 0 bases and 6 bases, there was a span of 11 bases.

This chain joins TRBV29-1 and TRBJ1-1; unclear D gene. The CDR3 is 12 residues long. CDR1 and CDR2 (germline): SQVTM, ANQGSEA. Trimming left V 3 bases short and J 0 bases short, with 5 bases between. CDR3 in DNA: TGCAGCGTTGATTGGTTGAACACTGAAGCTTTCTTT. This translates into CSVDWLNTEAFF.